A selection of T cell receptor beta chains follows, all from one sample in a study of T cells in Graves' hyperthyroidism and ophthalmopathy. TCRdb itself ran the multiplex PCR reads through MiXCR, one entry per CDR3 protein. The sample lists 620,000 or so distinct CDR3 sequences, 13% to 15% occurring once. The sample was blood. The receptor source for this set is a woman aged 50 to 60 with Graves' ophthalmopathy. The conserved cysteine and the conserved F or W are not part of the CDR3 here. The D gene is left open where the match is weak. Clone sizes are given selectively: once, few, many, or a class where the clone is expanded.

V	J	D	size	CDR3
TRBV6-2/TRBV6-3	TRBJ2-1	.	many	ASSYSVRGTNEQF
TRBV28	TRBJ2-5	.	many	ASSPLNRETQY
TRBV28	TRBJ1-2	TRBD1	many	ASSSPTGGGLNYGYT
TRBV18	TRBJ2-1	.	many	ASSPPVGVSSYNEQF
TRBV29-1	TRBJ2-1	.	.	SVEGGAGEQF
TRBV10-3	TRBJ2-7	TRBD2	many	AISESPNGLAGVEQY
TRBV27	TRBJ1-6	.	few	ASSPQQGFSPLH
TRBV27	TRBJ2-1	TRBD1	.	TSSLHTGVPPLDEQF
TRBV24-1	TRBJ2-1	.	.	ATSDLELGMEQF
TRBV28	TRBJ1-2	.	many	ASSLSPGLIGGYT
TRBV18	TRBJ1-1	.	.	ASSPNPTRGTEAF
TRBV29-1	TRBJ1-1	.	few	SVEEAF
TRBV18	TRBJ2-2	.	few	ASSTEWGTNTGELF
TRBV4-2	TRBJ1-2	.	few	ASSQDGTNIDGYT
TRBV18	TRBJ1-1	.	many	ASSKGIMNTEAF
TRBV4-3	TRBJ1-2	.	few	ASSVGPHTYGYT
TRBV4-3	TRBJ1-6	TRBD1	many	ASSQGSGGARNSPLH
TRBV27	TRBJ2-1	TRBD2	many	ASSDSGRASYNEQF
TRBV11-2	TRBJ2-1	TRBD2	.	ASSFQAGGGNEQF
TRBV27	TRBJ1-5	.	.	ASSLGGAYQPQH
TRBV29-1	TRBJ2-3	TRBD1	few	SGLRDSGLTDTQY
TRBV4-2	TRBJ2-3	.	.	VSSQVGGAPTDTQY
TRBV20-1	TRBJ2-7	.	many	SAREGSYEQY
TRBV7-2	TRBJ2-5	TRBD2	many	ASSFAGTSARETQY
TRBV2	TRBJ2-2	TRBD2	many	ASYGDYHTGELF
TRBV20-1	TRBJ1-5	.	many	SAPGRSQPQH
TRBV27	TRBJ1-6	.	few	ASSLSGLAYNGSPLH
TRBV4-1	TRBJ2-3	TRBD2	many	ASSQVLAGVTDTQY
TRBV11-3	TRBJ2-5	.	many	ASSPPPIWTNKETQY
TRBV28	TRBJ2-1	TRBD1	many	ASRRDRDSNEQF
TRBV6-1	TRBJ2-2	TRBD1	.	ASSKRGQMNTGELF
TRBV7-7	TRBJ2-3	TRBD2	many	ASSRLAGSEDTQY
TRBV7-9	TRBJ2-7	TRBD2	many	ASSPSGSSEQY
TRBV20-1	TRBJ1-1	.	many	SAKGSTEAF
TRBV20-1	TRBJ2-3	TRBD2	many	SARGSLAGATDTQY
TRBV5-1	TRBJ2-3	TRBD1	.	ASSLFAGGWGDTQY
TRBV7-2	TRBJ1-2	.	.	ASSLSTGANFGGYT
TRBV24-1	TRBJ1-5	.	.	ATSVSGDGNQPQH
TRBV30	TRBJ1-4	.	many	AWRTTTNEKLF
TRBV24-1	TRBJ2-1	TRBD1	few	ATSDLMDRENEQF
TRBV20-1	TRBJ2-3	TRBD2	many	SARDRPRVVAGADTQY
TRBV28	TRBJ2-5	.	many	ASSLWGRSQETQY
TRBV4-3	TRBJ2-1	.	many	ASSQRGGVRFPTEQF
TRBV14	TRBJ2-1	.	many	ASSQAGLVYNEQF
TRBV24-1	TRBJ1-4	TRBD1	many	ATSDTGANEKLF
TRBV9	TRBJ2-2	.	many	ASSAQGAVTNTGELF
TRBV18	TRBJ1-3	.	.	ASSLLADFKGDTDGNTIY
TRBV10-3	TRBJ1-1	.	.	AISDVDIRKNTEAF
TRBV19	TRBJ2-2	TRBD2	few	ASSPGLAGGAHAGELF
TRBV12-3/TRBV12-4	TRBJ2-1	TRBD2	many	ATSGGWHNEQF
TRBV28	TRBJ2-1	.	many	ASSLLGGAGEQF
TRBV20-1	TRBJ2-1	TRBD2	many	SAPGLGTIYGYNEQF
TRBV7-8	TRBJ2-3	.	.	ASSPSGVKSTDTQY